The present entry profiles one T cell receptor beta chain with its context. Its antigen is currently not known. It has no much larger one-base neighbor in the sample; base qualities were not kept. Genomic DNA was isolated from the sorted cells so that the TCRbeta CDR3 region could be sequenced. The immunoSEQ Assay was used for sequencing of TCRbeta CDR3 regions. Imported from immuneACCESS, the table was reduced by TCRdb to in-frame sequences with V and J called. These copies leave out some clones; in studies compared against another copy, an unresolved V gene accounts for under half, and the cause of the remainder is not known. This sample comprises around 64,000 clones, roughly 89% of them detected only once. In total, the top ten clones hold under 0.85% of the sample. The trial excluded patients who had a history of autoimmune disease or who were on systemic immunosuppression. In every dose cohort, peripheral blood was drawn for TCR sequencing at baseline, cycle 4 day 1, and cycle 7 day 1. The samples were taken from a phase I, first-in-human, multicenter, open-label dose-escalation trial of ivuxolimab. Adults with locally advanced or metastatic head and neck squamous cell, hepatocellular, melanoma or renal cell carcinoma were enrolled in the trial. CD4+ and CD8+ T cells were sorted separately from peripheral blood before TCR sequencing.

Via the germline V gene, CDR1 is MNHNS and CDR2 SASEGT. V drops 5 bases and J drops 8 bases, leaving 19 bases in between. There are 15 amino acids in the CDR3, from cysteine to phenylalanine inclusive. Only the CDR3 region is kept as DNA, spanning 45 bases read in frame from base 1. The data were obtained in a study of OX40 agonist ivuxolimab in advanced cancers. Notes on the research overall: The costimulatory receptor OX40 (CD134) was targeted by ivuxolimab, a fully human IgG2 agonistic monoclonal antibody. Partial responses occurred in three dose-escalation patients: two with cutaneous melanoma and one with hepatocellular carcinoma. In the dose-escalation cohort, nearly 85% of patients were male, and the mean age was approximately 60 years with a range of roughly 20 to 85. Prior anti-PD-1, anti-PD-L1 or anti-CTLA-4 therapy was permitted, and checkpoint inhibitors had been received by under 50% of dose-escalation patients. The paper reports the monotherapy dose-escalation portion (N = 52 patients) of the phase I ivuxolimab trial. Intravenous ivuxolimab was administered to patients every 2 weeks at six dose levels: 0.01, 0.1, 0.3, 1.5, 3 and 10 mg/kg. The point of sequencing TCRbeta in the periphery was to test whether ivuxolimab changed TCR sequence diversity and drove clonal T-cell expansion. Among the approximately 50 dose-escalation patients, about 20 had hepatocellular carcinoma, around 15 melanoma, 9 renal cell carcinoma and 9 head and neck cancer. The paper's findings and limits, for the study overall: In the 0.1-3.0 mg/kg groups, partial responders had among the lowest normalized peripheral clonal expansion, particularly in CD8+ T cells. Which antigens the clonally expanded peripheral T cells were specific for was not determined. Low levels of normalized T-cell clonal expansion were also seen in some patients who did not respond. At doses of 0.1 to 3.0 mg/kg, clonal expansion of both CD4+ and CD8+ T cells in blood was seen between baseline and week 6. After ivuxolimab, CD8+ T cells had more expanded clones than CD4+ T cells on average.

The origin of this receptor is an adult with an advanced solid tumor such as melanoma, head and neck, liver or kidney cancer. The sample was CD4+ or CD8+ T cells sorted from blood, taken in a trial of the OX40 agonist ivuxolimab. Here the chain combines TRBV6-1 and TRBJ2-1; possibly the D gene is TRBD2, per 5 matching bases. The CDR3 region reads CASSPGRTFTHEQFF. The nucleotide sequence reads as follows: TGTGCCAGCAGTCCGGGCCGGACTTTTACACATGAGCAGTTCTTC.